The clone carrying this TCR beta chain has a handful of counts. This sample was taken from a study of blood T cell repertoires in COVID-19. On the study more broadly: Whether acute or convalescent, the COVID-19 samples came from the United States, Italy and Spain. T cells, B-cell-depleted T cells, or PBMCs supplied cDNA or gDNA.

In the authors' methods: Counts of nucleated cells, estimated from reference gene primer amplification, were obtained. Sequenced by immunoSEQ multiplex PCR; TCRdb stores in-frame clones only, minus some. V and J calls and clone size come straight from that table; D and trimming were deduced from the DNA. The sample holds 110,000 or so clones; 60% to 85% are singletons and the top ten take 1.5% to 2%. Trimming took off 2 bases at V and 2 bases at J, with 15 bases between the two ends. The germline V gene has CDR1 MNHNY and CDR2 SVGAGI (reference sequence). The CDR3 spans 16 residues. The TCR comes from a woman in her forties with acute or convalescent COVID-19. Specimen: peripheral blood. V usage is TRBV6-6 and J usage is TRBJ2-5, with D tentatively TRBD2 (6 bases). The CDR3 coding sequence is TGTGCCAGCAGTTACGGATGGGGAGGAATACAAGAGACCCAGTACTTC. Its translation: CASSYGWGGIQETQYF.